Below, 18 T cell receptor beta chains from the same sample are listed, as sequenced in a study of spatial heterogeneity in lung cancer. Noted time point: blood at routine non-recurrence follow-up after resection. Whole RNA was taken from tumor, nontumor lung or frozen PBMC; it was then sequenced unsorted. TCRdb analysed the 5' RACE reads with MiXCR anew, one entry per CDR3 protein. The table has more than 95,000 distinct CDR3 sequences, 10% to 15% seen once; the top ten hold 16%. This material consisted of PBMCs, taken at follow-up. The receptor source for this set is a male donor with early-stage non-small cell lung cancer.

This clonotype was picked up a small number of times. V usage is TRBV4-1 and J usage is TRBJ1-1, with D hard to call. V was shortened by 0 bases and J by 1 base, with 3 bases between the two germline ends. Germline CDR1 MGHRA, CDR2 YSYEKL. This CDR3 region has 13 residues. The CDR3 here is CASSQDWNTEAFF. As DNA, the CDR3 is TGCGCCAGCAGCCAAGATTGGAACACTGAAGCTTTCTTT.

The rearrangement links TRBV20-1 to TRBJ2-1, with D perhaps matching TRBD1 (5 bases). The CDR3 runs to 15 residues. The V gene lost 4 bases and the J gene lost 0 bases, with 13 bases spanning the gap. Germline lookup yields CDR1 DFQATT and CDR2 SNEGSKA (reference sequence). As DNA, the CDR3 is TGCAGTGCTAACTTCCAGGGTAGCTCCTACAATGAGCAGTTCTTC. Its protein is CSANFQGSSYNEQFF.

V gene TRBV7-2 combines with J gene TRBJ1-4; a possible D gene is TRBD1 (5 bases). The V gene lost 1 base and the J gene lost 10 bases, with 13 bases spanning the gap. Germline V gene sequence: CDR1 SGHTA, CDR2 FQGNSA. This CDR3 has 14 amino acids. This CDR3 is CASSLGTNGGKLFF. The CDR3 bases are TGTGCCAGCAGCTTAGGGACAAACGGAGGAAAACTGTTTTTT.

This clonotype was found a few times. CDR3 DNA: TGCAGTGCTAGGGCTAATAATTCACCCCTCCACTTT. Translated, it gives CSARANNSPLHF. The chain couples TRBV20-1 to TRBJ1-6; no definite D call. CDR1 and CDR2 (germline): DFQATT, SNEGSKA (reference sequence). V was trimmed by 3 bases and J by 5 bases, leaving 5 bases between them. This CDR3 has 12 amino acids.

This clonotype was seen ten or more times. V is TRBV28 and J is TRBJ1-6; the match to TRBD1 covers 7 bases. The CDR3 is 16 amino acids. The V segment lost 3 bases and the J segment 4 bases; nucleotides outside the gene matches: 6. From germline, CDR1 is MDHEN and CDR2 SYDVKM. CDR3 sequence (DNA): TGTGCCAGCAGTTTCACGAGGGGGCTGTATAATTCACCCCTCCACTTT. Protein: CASSFTRGLYNSPLHF.

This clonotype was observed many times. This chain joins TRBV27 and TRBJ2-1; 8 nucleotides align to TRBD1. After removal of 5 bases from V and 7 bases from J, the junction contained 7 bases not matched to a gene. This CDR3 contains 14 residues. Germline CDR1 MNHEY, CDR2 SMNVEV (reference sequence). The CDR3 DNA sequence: TGTGCCAGCAGTCCCCGGACAGGGAGGAATGAGCAGTTCTTC. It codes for CASSPRTGRNEQFF.

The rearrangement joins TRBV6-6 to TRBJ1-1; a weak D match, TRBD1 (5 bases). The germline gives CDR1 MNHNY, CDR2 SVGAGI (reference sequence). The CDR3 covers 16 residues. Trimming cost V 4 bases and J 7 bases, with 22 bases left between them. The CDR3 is CASSLYPGTATFEAFF. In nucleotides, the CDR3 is TGTGCCAGCAGTTTATATCCCGGGACCGCTACCTTTGAAGCTTTCTTT.

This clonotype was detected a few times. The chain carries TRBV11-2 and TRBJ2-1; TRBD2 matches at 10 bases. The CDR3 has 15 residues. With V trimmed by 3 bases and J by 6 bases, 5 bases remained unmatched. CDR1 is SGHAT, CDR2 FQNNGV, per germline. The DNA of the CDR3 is TGTGCCAGCAGCTTTATAGCGGGGGGCGTCAATGAGCAGTTCTTC. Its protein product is CASSFIAGGVNEQFF.

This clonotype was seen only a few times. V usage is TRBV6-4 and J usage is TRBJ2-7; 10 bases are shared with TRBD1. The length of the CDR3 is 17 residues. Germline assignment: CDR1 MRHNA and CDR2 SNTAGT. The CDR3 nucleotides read TGTGCGACCCCAGCGGGAAGAGGGGACAGGGGCCCGGCCGAGCAGTACTTC. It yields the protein CATPAGRGDRGPAEQYF.

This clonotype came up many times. The CDR3 is CASSRGTGYQPQHF. CDR3 in DNA: TGTGCCAGCAGTAGGGGGACAGGGTATCAGCCCCAGCATTTT. The chain employs TRBV6-2 or TRBV6-3 and TRBJ1-5; the match to TRBD1 covers 9 bases. The CDR3 consists of 14 residues. The trim removed 5 bases at V and 5 bases at J, leaving 4 bases unmatched. Germline V lookup: CDR1 MNHEY, CDR2 SVGEGT.

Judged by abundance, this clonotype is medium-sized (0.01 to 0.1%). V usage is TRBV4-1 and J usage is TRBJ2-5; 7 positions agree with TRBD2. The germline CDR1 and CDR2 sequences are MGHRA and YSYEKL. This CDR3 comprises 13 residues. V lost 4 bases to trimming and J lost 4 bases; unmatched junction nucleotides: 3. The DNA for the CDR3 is TGCGCCAGCAGCCGACTAGCATTAGAGACCCAGTACTTC. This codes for CASSRLALETQYF.

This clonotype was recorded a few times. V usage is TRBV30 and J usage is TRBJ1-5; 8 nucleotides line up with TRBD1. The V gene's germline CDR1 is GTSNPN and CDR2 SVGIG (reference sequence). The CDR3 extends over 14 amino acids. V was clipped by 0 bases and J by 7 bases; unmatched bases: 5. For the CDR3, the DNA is TGTGCCTGGAGTGTTGGACAGGGAGAACAGCCCCAGCATTTT. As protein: CAWSVGQGEQPQHF. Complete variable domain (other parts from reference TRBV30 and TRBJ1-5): SQTIHQWPATLVQPVGSPLSLECTVEGTSNPNLYWYRQAAGRGLQLLFYSVGIGQISSEVPQNLSASRPQDRQFILSSKKLLLSDSGFYLCAWSVGQGEQPQHFGDGTRLSIL.

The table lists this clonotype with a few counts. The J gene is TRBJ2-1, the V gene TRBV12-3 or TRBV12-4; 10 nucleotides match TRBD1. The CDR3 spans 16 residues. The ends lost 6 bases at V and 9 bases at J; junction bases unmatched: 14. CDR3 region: CASRTTDRGHSGEQFF. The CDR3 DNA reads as TGTGCCAGCAGAACCACCGACAGGGGGCATTCTGGTGAGCAGTTCTTC.

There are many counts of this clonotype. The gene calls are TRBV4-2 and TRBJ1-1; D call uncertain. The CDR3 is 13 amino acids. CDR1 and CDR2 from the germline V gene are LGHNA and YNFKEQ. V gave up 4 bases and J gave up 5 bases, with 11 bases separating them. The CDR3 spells CASSPDGRTEAFF. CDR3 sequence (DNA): TGTGCCAGCAGCCCTGATGGAAGGACTGAAGCTTTCTTT.

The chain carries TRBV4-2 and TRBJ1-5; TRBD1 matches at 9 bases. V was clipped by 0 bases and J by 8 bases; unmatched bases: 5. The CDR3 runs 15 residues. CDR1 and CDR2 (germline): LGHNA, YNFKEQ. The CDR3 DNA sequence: TGTGCCAGCAGCCAAGAAGGACAGGGGAGGGAGCCCCAGCATTTT. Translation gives CASSQEGQGREPQHF.

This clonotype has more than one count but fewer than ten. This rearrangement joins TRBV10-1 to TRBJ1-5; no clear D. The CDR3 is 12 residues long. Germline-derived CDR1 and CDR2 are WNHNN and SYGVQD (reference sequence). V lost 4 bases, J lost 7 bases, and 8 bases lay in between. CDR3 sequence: CASSAGLQPQHF. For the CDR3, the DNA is TGCGCCAGCAGTGCTGGGTTACAGCCCCAGCATTTT.

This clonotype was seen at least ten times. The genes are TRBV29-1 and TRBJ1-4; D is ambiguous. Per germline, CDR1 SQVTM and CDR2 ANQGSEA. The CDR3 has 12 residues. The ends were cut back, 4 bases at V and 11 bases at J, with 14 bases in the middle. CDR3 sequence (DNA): TGCAGCGTTGCCCTACAAGGAGCGAAACTGTTTTTT. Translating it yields CSVALQGAKLFF.

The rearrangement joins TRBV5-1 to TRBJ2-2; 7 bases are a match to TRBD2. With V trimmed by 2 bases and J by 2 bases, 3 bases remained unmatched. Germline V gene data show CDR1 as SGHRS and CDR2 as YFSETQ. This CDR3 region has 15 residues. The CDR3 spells CASSFGGGNTGELFF. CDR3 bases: TGCGCCAGCAGCTTCGGCGGGGGAAACACCGGGGAGCTGTTTTTT.